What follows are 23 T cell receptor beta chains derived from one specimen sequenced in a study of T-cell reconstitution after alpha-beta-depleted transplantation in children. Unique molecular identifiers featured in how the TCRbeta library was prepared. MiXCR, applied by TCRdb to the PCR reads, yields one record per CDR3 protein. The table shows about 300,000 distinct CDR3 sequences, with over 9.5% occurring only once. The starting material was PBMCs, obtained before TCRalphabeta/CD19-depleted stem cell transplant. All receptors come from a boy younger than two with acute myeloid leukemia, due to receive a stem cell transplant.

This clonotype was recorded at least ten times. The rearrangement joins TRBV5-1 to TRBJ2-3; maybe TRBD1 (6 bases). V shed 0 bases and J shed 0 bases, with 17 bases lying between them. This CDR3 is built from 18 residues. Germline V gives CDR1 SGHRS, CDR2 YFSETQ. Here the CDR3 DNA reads TGCGCCAGCAGCTTGGTCACAGGGATGAGGACTAGCACAGATACGCAGTATTTT. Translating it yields CASSLVTGMRTSTDTQYF.

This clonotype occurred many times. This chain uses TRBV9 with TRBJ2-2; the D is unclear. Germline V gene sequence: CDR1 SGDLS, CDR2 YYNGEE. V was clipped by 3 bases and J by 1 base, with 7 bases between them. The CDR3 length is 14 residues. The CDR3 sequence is CASSAPRNTGELFF. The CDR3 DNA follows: TGTGCCAGCAGCGCCCCCAGGAACACCGGGGAGCTGTTTTTT. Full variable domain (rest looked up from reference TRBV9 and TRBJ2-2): DSGVTQTPKHLITATGQRVTLRCSPRSGDLSVYWYQQSLDQGLQFLIQYYNGEERAKGNILERFSAQQFPDLHSELNLSSLELGDSALYFCASSAPRNTGELFFGEGSRLTVL.

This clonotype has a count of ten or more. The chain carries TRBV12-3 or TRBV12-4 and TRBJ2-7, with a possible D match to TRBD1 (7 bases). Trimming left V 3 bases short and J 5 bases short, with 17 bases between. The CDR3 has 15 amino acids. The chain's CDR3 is CASSFAGGGWDEQYF. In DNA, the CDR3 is TGTGCCAGCAGTTTTGCTGGAGGGGGCTGGGACGAGCAGTACTTC.

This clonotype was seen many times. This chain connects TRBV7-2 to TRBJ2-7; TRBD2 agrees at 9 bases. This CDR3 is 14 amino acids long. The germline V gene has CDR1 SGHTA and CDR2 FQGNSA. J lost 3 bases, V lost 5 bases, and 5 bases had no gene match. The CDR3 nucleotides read TGTGCCAGCAGCCATAGCGGGAGTAGCTACGAGCAGTACTTC. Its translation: CASSHSGSSYEQYF. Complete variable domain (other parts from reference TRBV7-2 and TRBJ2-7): GAGVSQSPSNKVTEKGKDVELRCDPISGHTALYWYRQSLGQGLEFLIYFQGNSAPDKSGLPSDRFSAERTGGSVSTLTIQRTQQEDSAVYLCASSHSGSSYEQYFGPGTRLTVT.

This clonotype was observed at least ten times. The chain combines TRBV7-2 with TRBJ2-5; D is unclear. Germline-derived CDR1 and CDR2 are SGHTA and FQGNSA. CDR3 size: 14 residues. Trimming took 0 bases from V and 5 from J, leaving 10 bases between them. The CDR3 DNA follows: TGTGCCAGCAGCTTAGCGTTCCTCGGGGAGACCCAGTACTTC. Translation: CASSLAFLGETQYF.

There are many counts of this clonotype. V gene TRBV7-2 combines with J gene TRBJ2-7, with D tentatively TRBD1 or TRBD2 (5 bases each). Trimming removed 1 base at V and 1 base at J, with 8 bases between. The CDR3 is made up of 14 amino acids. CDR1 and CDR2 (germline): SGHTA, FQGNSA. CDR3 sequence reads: CASSLGDVSYEQYF. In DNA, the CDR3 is TGTGCCAGCAGCTTAGGGGACGTTTCCTACGAGCAGTACTTC.

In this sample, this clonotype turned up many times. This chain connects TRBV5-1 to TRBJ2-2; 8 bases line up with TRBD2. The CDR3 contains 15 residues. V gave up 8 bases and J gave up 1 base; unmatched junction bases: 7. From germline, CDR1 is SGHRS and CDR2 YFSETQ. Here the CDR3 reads CASSSGIKNTGELFF. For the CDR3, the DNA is TGCGCCAGTAGTAGCGGGATTAAGAACACCGGGGAGCTGTTTTTT. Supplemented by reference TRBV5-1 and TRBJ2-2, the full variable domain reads KAGVTQTPRYLIKTRGQQVTLSCSPISGHRSVSWYQQTPGQGLQFLFEYFSETQRNKGNFPGRFSGRQFSNSRSEMNVSTLELGDSALYLCASSSGIKNTGELFFGEGSRLTVL.

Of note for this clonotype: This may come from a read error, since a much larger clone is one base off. CDR3 DNA sequence: TGTGCCAGCAGCCAGGGGACAGGTAGCACAGATACGCAGTATTTT. Translating it yields CASSQGTGSTDTQYF. This chain links TRBV4-2 with TRBJ2-3; 8 bases map to TRBD1. This CDR3 is built from 15 residues. Trimming cost V 3 bases and J 0 bases; bases outside gene matches: 2. Germline loops: CDR1 LGHNA, CDR2 YNFKEQ.

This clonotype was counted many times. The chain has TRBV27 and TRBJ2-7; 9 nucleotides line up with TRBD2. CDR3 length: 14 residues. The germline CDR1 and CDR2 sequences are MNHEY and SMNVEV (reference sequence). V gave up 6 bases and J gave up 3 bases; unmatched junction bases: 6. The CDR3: CASSLSGRGYEQYF. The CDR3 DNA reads TGTGCCAGCAGCCTTAGCGGGAGAGGCTACGAGCAGTACTTC.

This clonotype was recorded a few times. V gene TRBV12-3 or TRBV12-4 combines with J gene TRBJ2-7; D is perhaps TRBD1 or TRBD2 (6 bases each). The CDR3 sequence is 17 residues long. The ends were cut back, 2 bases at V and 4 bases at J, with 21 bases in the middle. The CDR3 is CASSLRGVGTRAYEQYF. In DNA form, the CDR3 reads TGTGCCAGCAGTTTAAGGGGGGTCGGGACAAGAGCTTACGAGCAGTACTTC.

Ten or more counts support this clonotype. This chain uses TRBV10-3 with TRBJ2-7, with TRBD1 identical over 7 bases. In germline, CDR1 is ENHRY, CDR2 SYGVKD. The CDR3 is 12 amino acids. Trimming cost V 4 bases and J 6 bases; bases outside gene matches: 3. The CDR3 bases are TGTGCCATCAGTGGTTACAGGGGCGAGCAGTACTTC. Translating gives CAISGYRGEQYF.

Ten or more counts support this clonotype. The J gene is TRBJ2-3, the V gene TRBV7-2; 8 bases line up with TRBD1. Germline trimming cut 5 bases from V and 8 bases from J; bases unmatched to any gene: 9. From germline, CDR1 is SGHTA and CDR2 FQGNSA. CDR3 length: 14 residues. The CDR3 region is CASSIRQGWGTQYF. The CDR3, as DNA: TGTGCCAGCAGCATCAGACAGGGGTGGGGTACGCAGTATTTT.

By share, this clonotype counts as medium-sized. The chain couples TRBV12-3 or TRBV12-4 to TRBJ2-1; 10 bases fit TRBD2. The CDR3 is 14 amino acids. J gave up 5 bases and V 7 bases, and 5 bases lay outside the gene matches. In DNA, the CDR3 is TGTGCCAGCACCGTAGCGGGGGGAAACAATGAGCAGTTCTTC. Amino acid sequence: CASTVAGGNNEQFF.

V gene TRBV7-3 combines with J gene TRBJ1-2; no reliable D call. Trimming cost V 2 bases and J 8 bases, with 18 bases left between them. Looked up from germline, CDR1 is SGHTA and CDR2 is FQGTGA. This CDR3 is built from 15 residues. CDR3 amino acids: CASSLGGAGKDGYTF. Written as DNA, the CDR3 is TGTGCCAGCAGCTTAGGAGGCGCGGGGAAGGACGGCTACACCTTC.

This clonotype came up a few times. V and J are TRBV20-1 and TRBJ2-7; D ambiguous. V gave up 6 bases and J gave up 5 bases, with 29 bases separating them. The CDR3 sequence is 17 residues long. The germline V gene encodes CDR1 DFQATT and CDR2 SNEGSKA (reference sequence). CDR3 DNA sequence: TGCAGTGCCACCCCTGGGCTCCTACACAGAGGTTACGACGAGCAGTACTTC. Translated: CSATPGLLHRGYDEQYF.

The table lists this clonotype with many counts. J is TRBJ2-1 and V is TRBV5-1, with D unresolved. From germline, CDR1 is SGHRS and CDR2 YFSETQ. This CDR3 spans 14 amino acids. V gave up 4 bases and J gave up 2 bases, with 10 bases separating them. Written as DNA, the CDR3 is TGCGCCAGCAGCCCGCTAGAGGCCTACAATGAGCAGTTCTTC. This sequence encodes CASSPLEAYNEQFF. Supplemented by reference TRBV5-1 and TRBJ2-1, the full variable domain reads KAGVTQTPRYLIKTRGQQVTLSCSPISGHRSVSWYQQTPGQGLQFLFEYFSETQRNKGNFPGRFSGRQFSNSRSEMNVSTLELGDSALYLCASSPLEAYNEQFFGPGTRLTVL.

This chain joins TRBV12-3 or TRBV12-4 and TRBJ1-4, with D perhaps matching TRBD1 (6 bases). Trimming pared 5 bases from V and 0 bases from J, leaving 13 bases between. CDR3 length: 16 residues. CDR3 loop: CASSETGSATNEKLFF. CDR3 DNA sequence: TGTGCCAGCAGTGAAACAGGGTCCGCAACTAATGAAAAACTGTTTTTT.

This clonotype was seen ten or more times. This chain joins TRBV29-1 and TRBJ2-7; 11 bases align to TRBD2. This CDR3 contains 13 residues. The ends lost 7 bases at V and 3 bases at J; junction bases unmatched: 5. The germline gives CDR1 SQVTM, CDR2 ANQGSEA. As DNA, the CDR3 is TGCAGCGCCACGGGACTAGCGGTCTACGAGCAGTACTTC. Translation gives CSATGLAVYEQYF.

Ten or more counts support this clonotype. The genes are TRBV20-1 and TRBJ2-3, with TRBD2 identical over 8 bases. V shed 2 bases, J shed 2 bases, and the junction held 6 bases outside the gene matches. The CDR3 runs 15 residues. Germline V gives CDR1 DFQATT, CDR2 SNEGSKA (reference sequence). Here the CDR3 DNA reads TGCAGTGCTAGAAGGGAGCGGGGGCTCACAGATACGCAGTATTTT. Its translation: CSARRERGLTDTQYF.

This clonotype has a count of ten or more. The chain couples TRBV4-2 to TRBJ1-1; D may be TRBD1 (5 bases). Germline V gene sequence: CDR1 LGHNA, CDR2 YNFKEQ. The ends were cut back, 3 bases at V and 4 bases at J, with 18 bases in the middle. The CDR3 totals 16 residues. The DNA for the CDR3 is TGTGCCAGCAGCCATGCCCCCTCGATCGGGACCACTGAAGCTTTCTTT. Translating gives CASSHAPSIGTTEAFF.

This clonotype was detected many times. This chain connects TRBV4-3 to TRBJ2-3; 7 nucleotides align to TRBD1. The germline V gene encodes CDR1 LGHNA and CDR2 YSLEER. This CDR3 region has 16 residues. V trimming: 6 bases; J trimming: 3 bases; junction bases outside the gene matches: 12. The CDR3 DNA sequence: TGCGCCAGCAGTTTCACCGGGACAGCGGTAACAGATACGCAGTATTTT. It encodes CASSFTGTAVTDTQYF.

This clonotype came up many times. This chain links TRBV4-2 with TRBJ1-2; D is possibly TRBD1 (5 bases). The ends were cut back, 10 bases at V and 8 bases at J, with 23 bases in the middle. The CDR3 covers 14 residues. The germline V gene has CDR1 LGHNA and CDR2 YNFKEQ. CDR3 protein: CAMSPGTLYSGYTF. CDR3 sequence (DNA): TGTGCCATGAGCCCCGGGACCTTATATTCGGGCTACACCTTC.

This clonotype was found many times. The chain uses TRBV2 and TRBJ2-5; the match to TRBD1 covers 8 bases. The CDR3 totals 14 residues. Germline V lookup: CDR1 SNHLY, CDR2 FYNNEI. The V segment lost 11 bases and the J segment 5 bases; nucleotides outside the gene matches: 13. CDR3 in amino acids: CACTLGQEVETQYF. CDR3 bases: TGTGCCTGTACCCTGGGACAGGAGGTGGAGACCCAGTACTTC.